These T cell receptor beta chains were read from a single sample in a study of blood T cell repertoires in COVID-19. TCRdb's table, derived via immunoSEQ multiplex PCR, lists solely in-frame clones and lacks some. The sample contains 200,000 to 250,000 clones, roughly 85% of which appear only once. What was sequenced was peripheral blood. The source is a woman over 75 with acute or convalescent COVID-19. CDR3s include the opening cysteine and the closing phenylalanine or tryptophan. A D gene is named only where the DNA matches it firmly. Size values are once, few and many counts, or a class for expanded clones, and some rows have none.

NA	TRBV6-5	TRBJ1-2	TRBD1	CASVTGYIGVYGYTF	TGTGCCAGCGTGACAGGGTATATCGGGGTGTATGGCTACACCTTC
NA	TRBV4-2	TRBJ2-2	NA	CASSPTTGTGELFF	TGTGCCAGCAGCCCCACCACGGGCACCGGGGAGCTGTTTTTT
NA	TRBV5-6	TRBJ1-1	TRBD1	CASSMIGGQTLNTEAFF	TGTGCCAGCAGCATGATAGGGGGACAGACATTGAACACTGAAGCTTTCTTT
NA	TRBV12-3/TRBV12-4	TRBJ1-2	NA	CASSFEAVYGYTF	TGTGCCAGCAGTTTCGAGGCTGTTTATGGCTACACCTTC
NA	TRBV6-5	TRBJ1-2	TRBD1	CASSAPATGAGYTF	TGTGCCAGCAGCGCCCCCGCGACAGGGGCTGGCTACACCTTC
NA	TRBV11-3	TRBJ1-2	NA	CASSGIGYGYTF	TGTGCCAGCTCCGGGATCGGATATGGCTACACCTTC
NA	TRBV3-1/TRBV3-2	TRBJ2-2	NA	CASSQGRSNTGELFF	TGTGCCAGCAGCCAGGGCAGGTCGAACACCGGGGAGCTGTTTTTT
many	TRBV18	TRBJ2-4	TRBD1	CASSPRAPRTGGNIQYF	TGTGCCAGCTCACCACGGGCTCCCAGGACAGGGGGAAACATTCAGTACTTC
NA	TRBV19	TRBJ2-1	TRBD1	CASSPDRGYNEQFF	TGTGCCAGTAGTCCGGACAGGGGCTACAATGAGCAGTTCTTC
NA	TRBV7-8	TRBJ1-1	NA	CASSPTTANTEAFF	TGTGCCAGCAGCCCCACAACAGCGAACACTGAAGCTTTCTTT